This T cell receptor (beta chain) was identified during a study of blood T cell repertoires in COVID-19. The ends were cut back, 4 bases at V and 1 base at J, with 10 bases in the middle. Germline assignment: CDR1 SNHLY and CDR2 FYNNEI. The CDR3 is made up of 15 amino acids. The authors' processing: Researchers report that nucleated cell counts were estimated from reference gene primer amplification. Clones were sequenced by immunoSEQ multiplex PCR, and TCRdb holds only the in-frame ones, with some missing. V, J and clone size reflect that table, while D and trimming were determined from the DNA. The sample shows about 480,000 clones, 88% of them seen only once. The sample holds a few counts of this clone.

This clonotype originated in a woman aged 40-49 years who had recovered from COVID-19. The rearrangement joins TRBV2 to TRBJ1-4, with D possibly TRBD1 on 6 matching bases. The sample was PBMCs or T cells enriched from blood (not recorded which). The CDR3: CASSGTARTNEKLFF. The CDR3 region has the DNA TGTGCCAGCAGTGGGACAGCCCGAACTAATGAAAAACTGTTTTTT. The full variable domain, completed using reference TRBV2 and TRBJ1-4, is EPEVTQTPSHQVTQMGQEVILRCVPISNHLYFYWYRQILGQKVEFLVSFYNNEISEKSEIFDDQFSVERPDGSNFTLKIRSTKLEDSAMYFCASSGTARTNEKLFFGSGTQLSVL.